This TCR beta chain originates from a study of T cell responses to AZD1222 COVID-19 vaccine. This clone was detected only once. Method: immunoSEQ multiplex PCR; TCRdb's copy keeps in-frame clones and lacks some. Of about 150,000 clones listed, about nine tenths are singletons. From germline, CDR1 is SGHRS and CDR2 YFSETQ. Between the trimmed V and J ends, which lost 4 bases and 4 bases, there was a span of 12 bases. The CDR3 extends over 13 amino acids. This TCR was sampled from an adult in good health. The rearrangement joins TRBV5-1 to TRBJ2-7, with D unresolved. The sample in question was peripheral blood, obtained on day 0 of AZD1222 vaccination. CDR3 sequence (DNA): TGCGCCAGCAGCGCATACAGTGGGTACGAGCAGTACTTC. This translates into CASSAYSGYEQYF.